This TCR beta chain is from a study of blood T cell repertoires in COVID-19. On the study more broadly: In each case, the material was cDNA or gDNA derived from T cells, B-cell-depleted T cells, or PBMCs.

The CDR3 length is 16 residues. Trimming took 4 bases from V and 5 from J; bases not matched to a gene: 11. Germline loops: CDR1 SGDLS, CDR2 YYNGEE. The study recruited people aged about 18 to 89 years across more than 20 US areas. In the original analysis: For nucleated cells, counts were estimated from reference gene primer amplification. Measured with immunoSEQ multiplex PCR; TCRdb has only the in-frame clones, and not every one. The DNA was the basis for D and trimming; V, J and clone size are from that table. This table holds roughly 240,000 clones, 65% to 90% found once. The source of this sequence is a woman aged 50 to 60 with acute COVID-19. Specimen: PBMCs or T cells enriched from blood (not recorded which). V and J are TRBV9 and TRBJ1-1, with 10 bases matching TRBD1. The CDR3 coding sequence is TGTGCCAGCAGCCTCTCGGACAGGGGGGTAAAGACTGAAGCTTTCTTT. Protein: CASSLSDRGVKTEAFF.